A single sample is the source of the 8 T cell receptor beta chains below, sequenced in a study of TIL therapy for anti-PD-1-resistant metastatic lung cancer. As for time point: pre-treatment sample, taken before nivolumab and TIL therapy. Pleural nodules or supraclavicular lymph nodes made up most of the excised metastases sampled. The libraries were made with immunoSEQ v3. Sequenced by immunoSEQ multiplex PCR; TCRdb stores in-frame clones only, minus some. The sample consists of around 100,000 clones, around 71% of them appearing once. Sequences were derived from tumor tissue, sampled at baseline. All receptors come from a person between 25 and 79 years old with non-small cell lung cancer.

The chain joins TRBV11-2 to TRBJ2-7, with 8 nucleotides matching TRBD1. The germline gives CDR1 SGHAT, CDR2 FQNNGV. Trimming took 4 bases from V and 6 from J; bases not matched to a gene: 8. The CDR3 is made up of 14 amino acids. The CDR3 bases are TGTGCCAGCAGCTATTCAGGGGGCTCGGCCGAGCAGTACTTC. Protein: CASSYSGGSAEQYF.

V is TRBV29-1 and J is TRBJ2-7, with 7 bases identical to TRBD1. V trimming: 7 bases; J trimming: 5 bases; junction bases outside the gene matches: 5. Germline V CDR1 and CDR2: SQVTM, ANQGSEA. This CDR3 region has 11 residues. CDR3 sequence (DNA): TGCAGCGCCTGCGACAGGGACGAGCAGTACTTC. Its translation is CSACDRDEQYF.

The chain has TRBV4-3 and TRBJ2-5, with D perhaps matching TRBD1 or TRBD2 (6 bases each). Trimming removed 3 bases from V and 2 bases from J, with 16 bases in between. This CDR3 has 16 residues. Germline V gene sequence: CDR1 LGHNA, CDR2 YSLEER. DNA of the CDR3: TGCGCCAGCAGCCATAGGGCGGGACAACAGCAAGAGACCCAGTACTTC. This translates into CASSHRAGQQQETQYF.

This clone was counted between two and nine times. This chain's CDR3 is CASTSRGGRPGELFF. The CDR3 DNA reads as TGTGCCAGCACTTCCCGGGGGGGGCGGCCCGGGGAGCTGTTTTTT. J is TRBJ2-2 and V is TRBV27; TRBD2 matches 8 bases. The germline gives CDR1 MNHEY, CDR2 SMNVEV (reference sequence). The CDR3 totals 15 residues. The J segment lost 6 bases and the V segment lost 7 bases, leaving 10 bases of the junction unmatched.

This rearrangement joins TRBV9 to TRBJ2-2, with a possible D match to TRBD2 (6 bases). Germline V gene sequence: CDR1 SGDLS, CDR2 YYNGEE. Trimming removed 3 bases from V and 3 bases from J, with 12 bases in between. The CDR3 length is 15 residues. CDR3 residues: CASSEPGEHTGELFF. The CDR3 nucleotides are TGTGCCAGCAGCGAACCGGGGGAGCACACCGGGGAGCTGTTTTTT.

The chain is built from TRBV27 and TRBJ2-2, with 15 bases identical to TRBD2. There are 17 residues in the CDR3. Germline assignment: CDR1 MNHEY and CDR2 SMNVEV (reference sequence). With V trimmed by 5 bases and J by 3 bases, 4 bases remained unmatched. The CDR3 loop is CASSRTSGRADTGELFF. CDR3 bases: TGTGCCAGCAGTAGGACTAGCGGGAGGGCCGACACCGGGGAGCTGTTTTTT.

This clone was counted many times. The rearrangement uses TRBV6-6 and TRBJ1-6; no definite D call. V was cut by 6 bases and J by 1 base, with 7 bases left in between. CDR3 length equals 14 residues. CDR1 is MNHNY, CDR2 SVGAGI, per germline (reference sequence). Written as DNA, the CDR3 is TGTGCCAGCAGGTCTGGGTCCTATAATTCACCCCTCCACTTT. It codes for CASRSGSYNSPLHF.

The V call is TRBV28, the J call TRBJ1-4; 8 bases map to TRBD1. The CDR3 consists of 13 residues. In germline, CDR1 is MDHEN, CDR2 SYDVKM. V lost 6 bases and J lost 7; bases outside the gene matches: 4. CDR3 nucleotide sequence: TGTGCCAGCAGACCCGGGACAGGTGAAAAACTGTTTTTT. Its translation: CASRPGTGEKLFF.